The text below deals with one TCR beta chain. Trimming took 6 bases from V and 3 from J, leaving 6 bases between them. The CDR3 is made up of 12 amino acids. CDR1 and CDR2 (germline): MNHEY, SVGAGI. These data are taken from a study of T cells after somatic rescue of genetic block. Assay used: immunoSEQ multiplex PCR; TCRdb lists only in-frame clones, some missing. The sample lists roughly 71,000 clones, approximately 91% seen once, with about 3% in the top ten. The source material was peripheral blood mononuclear cells (PBMCs). This sequence was found in a man aged 25 to 40. The rearrangement links TRBV6-5 to TRBJ1-3; D is possibly TRBD1 (6 bases). The CDR3 sequence is CASRDSGNTIYF. The CDR3 bases are TGTGCCAGCAGGGACAGTGGAAACACCATATATTTT.